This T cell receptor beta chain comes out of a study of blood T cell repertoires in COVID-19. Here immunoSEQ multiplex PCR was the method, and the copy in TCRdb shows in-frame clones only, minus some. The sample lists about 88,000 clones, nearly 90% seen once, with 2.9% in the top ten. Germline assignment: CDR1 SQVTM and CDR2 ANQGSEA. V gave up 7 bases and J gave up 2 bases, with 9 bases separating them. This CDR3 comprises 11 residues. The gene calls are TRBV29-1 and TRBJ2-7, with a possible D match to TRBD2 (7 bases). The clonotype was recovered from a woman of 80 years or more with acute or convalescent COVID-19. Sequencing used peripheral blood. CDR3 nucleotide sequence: TGCAGCGGGGGGGGCACCTACGAGCAGTACTTC. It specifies CSGGGTYEQYF.